This T cell receptor (beta chain) derives from a study of blood T cell repertoires in COVID-19 (dated by TCRdb to the early 2020s). Describing the broader study: Samples covering the acute and convalescent phases of COVID-19 were provided by collaborators in the United States, Italy and Spain. The prospective study material was composed of cDNA or gDNA derived from T cells, B-cell-depleted T cells, or PBMCs. The dataset comprised deeply sampled blood TCRbeta repertoires from subjects exposed to, actively infected with, or recovered from COVID-19. The repertoires were made available in a free public database intended to serve as a resource for research on the immune response to SARS-CoV-2. Samples were obtained from the ongoing ImmuneRACE study (first 160 participants) and from over 1,000 subjects provided by 6 global collaborators. The sample metadata nearly always contained a de-identified subject ID, COVID-19 status, age in years and sex. Where HLA class I and class II types were available, the types were taken from metadata supplied by the sample provider, not from assay-based typing. Here is what the overall study found, with its caveats: The quantity of clinical and demographic metadata differed by source and by participant and was supplied without curation.

Its CDR3 holds 16 amino acids, cysteine through phenylalanine. Of all the DNA, just the CDR3 is kept, 48 bases in frame from base 1. CDR1 and CDR2, per the germline V gene, are SGDLS and YYNGEE. Trimming accounts for 4 bases at V and 2 bases at J, while the number of junction bases matched to no gene is 10. Concerning this clone: The clone's antigen remains unknown. The sample holds no much larger clone one base away, and base qualities are not on file.

Samples from volunteer blood donors who had recovered from COVID-19 were contributed by a second Seattle source. Whole blood was collected in K2EDTA tubes by collaborating institutions according to the institutions' own protocols. Collaborator samples were shipped for TCRbeta analysis as frozen whole blood, isolated PBMCs, or DNA extracted from either sample type. TCRbeta CDR3 regions were amplified from genomic DNA using the immunoSEQ Assay, a bias-controlled multiplex PCR. In the authors' own workflow: Within the assay, amplification of reference gene primers was used to estimate how many nucleated cells each sample contained. To quantify the absolute abundance of each unique TCRbeta CDR3 rearrangement, sequence reads were collapsed and filtered. For each sample, productive Simpson clonality was calculated by taking the square root of Simpson's diversity index across productive rearrangements. Here the immuneACCESS table is served through TCRdb, limited to in-frame sequences with V and J called. Missing clones are a known gap in these copies; in checked studies unresolved V genes cover under half, and the rest lacks a known reason. D and trimming come from the DNA, and the V and J calls and clone size come from that table. Across this sample there are around 170,000 clones, with about 80% seen only once. 10% to 15% of the sample goes to the ten largest clones.

Recombination connected TRBV9 to TRBJ2-7; the junction holds 9 bases that match TRBD1. This sequence originates from a man aged 65-85 years who had recovered from COVID-19. The sample was peripheral blood. This receptor has the CDR3 CASSTGTGIGAYEQYF. The sequence in DNA is TGTGCCAGCAGCACCGGGACAGGGATTGGGGCCTACGAGCAGTACTTC.